The 31 T cell receptor beta chains reported below all come from one sample, sequenced in a study of blood T cells in healthy people across ages. It was with a sample-barcoded 5' primer and a J-beta primer mix that a second PCR of about 6 to 12 cycles was run. A single record per CDR3 protein comes from TCRdb applying MiXCR to the 5' RACE reads. The sample comprises about 400,000 distinct CDR3 sequences, about 49% of which are singletons, and around 49% rests with the top ten. The sample taken for sequencing was blood. These receptor sequences come from a man aged 60 to 75 in good health.

Concerning this clonotype: This likely comes from a read error, as the CDR3 has no conserved phenylalanine or tryptophan at its end. The V call is TRBV9, the J call TRBJ2-1; D possibly corresponds to TRBD1 (5 bases). The CDR3 extends over 16 amino acids. Trimming took 3 bases from V and 0 from J, leaving 13 bases between them. Germline values: CDR1 SGDLS, CDR2 YYNGEE. CDR3 protein: CASSGPTVSSYNEQFY. The CDR3 DNA reads as TGTGCCAGCAGCGGCCCGACAGTGAGCTCCTACAATGAGCAGTTCTAC.

A single count supports this clonotype. The CDR3 is CASSPKGLAGIYNEQFF. CDR3 bases: TGTGCCAGCAGCCCCAAGGGACTAGCGGGGATCTACAATGAGCAGTTCTTC. This chain joins TRBV9 and TRBJ2-1; 13 bases are a match to TRBD2. V shed 4 bases and J 3 bases; nucleotides not matched to a gene: 7. This CDR3 spans 17 amino acids. The germline V gene encodes CDR1 SGDLS and CDR2 YYNGEE. The full variable domain, in which reference TRBV9 and TRBJ2-1 provide the parts outside the CDR3, is DSGVTQTPKHLITATGQRVTLRCSPRSGDLSVYWYQQSLDQGLQFLIQYYNGEERAKGNILERFSAQQFPDLHSELNLSSLELGDSALYFCASSPKGLAGIYNEQFFGPGTRLTVL.

J is TRBJ2-7 and V is TRBV6-5; tentatively, D is TRBD1 (5 bases). This CDR3 spans 14 amino acids. Germline CDR1 is MNHEY and CDR2 is SVGAGI. The V gene lost 3 bases and the J gene lost 2 bases, with 11 bases spanning the gap. The CDR3 loop reads CASSYGHGPYEQYF. The CDR3 DNA is TGTGCCAGCAGTTATGGACACGGCCCCTACGAGCAGTACTTC.

V gene TRBV20-1 combines with J gene TRBJ2-5, with 10 nucleotides matching TRBD1. Germline values: CDR1 DFQATT, CDR2 SNEGSKA (reference sequence). This CDR3 region has 16 residues. With 6 bases clipped from V and 2 bases from J, the junction kept 12 bases outside the gene matches. CDR3 region: CSATVYGQGVQETQYF. CDR3 coding DNA: TGCAGTGCCACCGTATATGGACAGGGGGTACAAGAGACCCAGTACTTC.

The chain links TRBV9 to TRBJ2-5; TRBD2 matches at 11 bases. V trimming: 0 bases; J trimming: 0 bases; junction bases outside the gene matches: 4. The length of the CDR3 is 17 residues. From germline, CDR1 is SGDLS and CDR2 YYNGEE. CDR3: CASSVAHSGGDQETQYF. The CDR3 nucleotides read TGTGCCAGCAGCGTAGCTCATAGCGGGGGGGACCAAGAGACCCAGTACTTC.

The V gene is TRBV28, the J gene TRBJ1-2; no reliable D call. Trimming pared 7 bases from V and 4 bases from J, leaving 19 bases between. This CDR3 region has 15 residues. Germline CDR1 reads MDHEN; CDR2 reads SYDVKM. CDR3 nucleotide sequence: TGTGCCAGCACCCAGGTTGGCAGGTCGCGCTATGGCTACACCTTC. Its translation is CASTQVGRSRYGYTF.

The J gene is TRBJ2-3, the V gene TRBV7-2, with unresolved D. There are 12 residues in the CDR3. The ends were cut back, 4 bases at V and 6 bases at J, with 8 bases in the middle. Per the germline V gene, CDR1 is SGHTA and CDR2 is FQGNSA. CDR3 nucleotide sequence: TGTGCCAGCAGCTCCCCGTCGGATACGCAGTATTTT. This sequence encodes CASSSPSDTQYF.

The chain recombines TRBV4-2 with TRBJ2-1; 11 bases line up with TRBD2. Germline CDR1 and CDR2: LGHNA and YNFKEQ. This CDR3 contains 17 residues. V lost 2 bases and J lost 4; bases outside the gene matches: 7. The CDR3 is CASSQPQLAGEYNEQFF. CDR3 nucleotides: TGTGCCAGCAGCCAACCTCAACTAGCGGGAGAGTACAATGAGCAGTTCTTC.

This clonotype occurred once. The chain has TRBV18 and TRBJ1-3, with D possibly matching TRBD1 (5 bases). The CDR3 consists of 14 residues. In germline, CDR1 is KGHSH, CDR2 LQKENI. The germline V and J ends were trimmed by 5 bases and 0 bases, with 8 bases remaining between them. The CDR3 nucleotides are TGTGCCAGCTCAGTGGACATCTCTGGAAACACCATATATTTT. This translates into CASSVDISGNTIYF.

This clonotype has ten or more counts. The chain combines TRBV12-3 or TRBV12-4 with TRBJ2-6; 8 bases agree with TRBD1. J lost 4 bases, V lost 5 bases, and 7 bases had no gene match. The CDR3 has 16 amino acids. CDR3 in amino acids: CASSLPQGVGANVLTF. The CDR3 nucleotides are TGTGCCAGCAGTCTCCCACAGGGGGTCGGGGCCAACGTCCTGACTTTC.

The CDR3 DNA sequence: TGCGCCAGCAGCCAGACCGGTTGGACAACCCAGTACTTC. Its protein is CASSQTGWTTQYF. The chain is built from TRBV4-3 and TRBJ2-5, with D possibly matching TRBD1 (5 bases). CDR3 length: 13 residues. With 3 bases removed from V and 8 bases from J, the gap between germline ends came to 13 bases. Germline CDR1 LGHNA, CDR2 YSLEER.

The chain has TRBV30 and TRBJ1-1; TRBD1 matches at 7 bases. The germline CDR1 and CDR2 sequences are GTSNPN and SVGIG (reference sequence). Trimming removed 8 bases from V and 0 bases from J; junction bases left unmatched: 3. There are 12 residues in the CDR3. For the CDR3, the DNA is TGTGCCCGCAGGGGGATGAACACTGAAGCTTTCTTT. It encodes CARRGMNTEAFF.

This chain connects TRBV2 to TRBJ2-3; unclear D gene. Germline-derived CDR1 and CDR2 are SNHLY and FYNNEI. The CDR3 has 13 residues. Trimming removed 7 bases at V and 6 bases at J, with 14 bases between. The CDR3 coding sequence is TGTGCCAGCACCGGTGTTAGGGCGGATACGCAGTATTTT. It yields the protein CASTGVRADTQYF.

V gene TRBV12-3 or TRBV12-4 combines with J gene TRBJ2-5, with D perhaps assigned TRBD1 or TRBD2 (6 bases each). The V end was cut by 6 bases, the J end by 11 bases, with 19 bases between. The CDR3 contains 13 residues. The CDR3 bases are TGTGCCAGCAGCCCAACAGGGCGGGATGAGCAGTACTTC. It is translated as CASSPTGRDEQYF.

The V and J genes are TRBV7-2 and TRBJ2-4; D possibly matches TRBD1 or TRBD2 (7 bases each). Trimming left V 5 bases short and J 13 bases short, with 27 bases between. Per the germline V gene, CDR1 is SGHTA and CDR2 is FQGNSA. The CDR3 has 16 residues. The chain's CDR3 is CASSPKGQRGGYKQYF. Here the CDR3 DNA reads TGTGCCAGCAGCCCAAAGGGACAGCGGGGCGGGTACAAGCAGTACTTC. The whole variable domain, remainder taken from reference TRBV7-2 and TRBJ2-4, is GAGVSQSPSNKVTEKGKDVELRCDPISGHTALYWYRQSLGQGLEFLIYFQGNSAPDKSGLPSDRFSAERTGGSVSTLTIQRTQQEDSAVYLCASSPKGQRGGYKQYFGAGTRLSVL.

This clonotype was recorded many times. This chain links TRBV28 with TRBJ2-7; the match to TRBD2 covers 11 bases. Germline assignment: CDR1 MDHEN and CDR2 SYDVKM. Losses at the gene ends were 4 bases for V and 4 bases for J; bases not matched to a gene: 12. The CDR3 has 17 amino acids. CDR3 sequence: CASSSHELLAGVYEQYF. DNA for the CDR3: TGTGCCAGCAGTTCGCATGAATTACTAGCGGGAGTATACGAGCAGTACTTC.

The J gene is TRBJ2-3, the V gene TRBV20-1; 11 bases are a match to TRBD2. There are 15 residues in the CDR3. V was clipped by 1 base and J by 11 bases; unmatched bases: 11. CDR1 is DFQATT, CDR2 SNEGSKA, per germline (reference sequence). CDR3 region: CSARALAGGPKGQYF. The CDR3 region has the DNA TGCAGTGCTAGAGCCCTAGCGGGAGGACCCAAGGGGCAGTATTTT.

The genes are TRBV20-1 and TRBJ2-1, with TRBD2 matching over 14 bases. Trimming cost V 5 bases and J 8 bases; bases outside gene matches: 5. The CDR3 totals 14 residues. Germline values: CDR1 DFQATT, CDR2 SNEGSKA (reference sequence). CDR3 sequence: CSAPRTSGRHEQFF. In DNA form, the CDR3 reads TGCAGTGCTCCAAGGACTAGCGGGAGGCATGAGCAGTTCTTC.

This clonotype was seen a handful of times. This sequence joins TRBV7-6 and TRBJ1-2, with D perhaps matching TRBD1 (6 bases). The CDR3 consists of 13 residues. Per germline, CDR1 SGHVS and CDR2 FNYEAQ. Trimming left V 5 bases short and J 4 bases short, with 11 bases between. This CDR3 reads CASSPDSVYGYTF. In DNA, the CDR3 is TGTGCCAGCAGCCCGGACAGTGTCTATGGCTACACCTTC.

This clonotype was counted ten times or more. The chain joins TRBV20-1 to TRBJ2-1; 14 bases are a match to TRBD2. The CDR3 length is 17 residues. Trimming cost V 4 bases and J 0 bases; bases outside gene matches: 5. Germline assignment: CDR1 DFQATT and CDR2 SNEGSKA (reference sequence). CDR3 DNA: TGCAGTGCTACCCGACTAGCGGGAGGGCCCTCCTACAATGAGCAGTTCTTC. It codes for CSATRLAGGPSYNEQFF.

This clonotype has a handful of counts. The V gene is TRBV6-1, the J gene TRBJ1-2; 9 nucleotides align to TRBD1. The V gene end was trimmed by 6 bases and the J gene end by 6 bases; junction bases not matched to a gene: 5. Germline V gene data show CDR1 as MNHNS and CDR2 as SASEGT. CDR3 size: 13 residues. The chain's CDR3 is CASRLQGADGYTF. CDR3 sequence (DNA): TGTGCCAGCAGACTACAGGGGGCTGATGGCTACACCTTC.

In its sample, this clonotype was seen many times. The chain has TRBV7-2 and TRBJ1-6, with D hard to call. CDR1 is SGHTA, CDR2 FQGNSA, per germline. Trimming pared 0 bases from V and 9 bases from J, leaving 6 bases between. CDR3 size: 13 residues. The CDR3 loop reads CASSLAQTSPLHF. Here the CDR3 DNA reads TGTGCCAGCAGCTTAGCACAGACTTCACCCCTCCACTTT.

In DNA, the CDR3 is TGTGCCAGCAGCCAAGAACGGACAATCTACGAGCAGTACTTC. Translation gives CASSQERTIYEQYF. The rearrangement links TRBV14 to TRBJ2-7; D is possibly TRBD1 (5 bases). This CDR3 spans 14 amino acids. The germline V and J ends were trimmed by 0 bases and 3 bases, with 9 bases remaining between them. Germline lookup yields CDR1 SGHDN and CDR2 FVKESK. Full variable domain (missing parts from reference TRBV14 and TRBJ2-7): EAGVTQFPSHSVIEKGQTVTLRCDPISGHDNLYWYRRVMGKEIKFLLHFVKESKQDESGMPNNRFLAERTGGTYSTLKVQPAELEDSGVYFCASSQERTIYEQYFGPGTRLTVT.

V gene TRBV5-1 combines with J gene TRBJ2-5, with D maybe TRBD1 (5 bases). V lost 0 bases to trimming and J lost 4 bases, with 10 bases between them. The CDR3 runs to 14 residues. Germline V gene lookup returns CDR1 SGHRS and CDR2 YFSETQ. This CDR3 reads CASSLVPGPETQYF. The CDR3, as DNA: TGCGCCAGCAGCTTGGTCCCAGGGCCAGAGACCCAGTACTTC.

This clonotype has just a few counts. The chain couples TRBV20-1 to TRBJ2-7, with D perhaps matching TRBD2 (6 bases). V gave up 0 bases and J gave up 3 bases, with 12 bases separating them. Germline CDR1 is DFQATT and CDR2 is SNEGSKA (reference sequence). The CDR3 is made up of 14 amino acids. This CDR3 is CSAREAGPSYEQYF. CDR3 nucleotide sequence: TGCAGTGCTAGAGAAGCGGGCCCCAGCTACGAGCAGTACTTC.

The chain uses TRBV7-9 and TRBJ1-2, with 7 bases lining up with TRBD1. The CDR3 is made up of 13 amino acids. CDR1 is SEHNR and CDR2 is FQNEAQ in the germline V gene (reference sequence). The V segment lost 1 base and the J segment 7 bases; nucleotides outside the gene matches: 3. DNA of the CDR3: TGTGCCAGCAGCTTAGGGGACAGAAGTGGCTACACCTTC. This translates into CASSLGDRSGYTF.

This sequence joins TRBV27 and TRBJ2-3; 11 bases fit TRBD2. CDR1 MNHEY and CDR2 SMNVEV come from the germline V gene (reference sequence). The CDR3 is made up of 16 amino acids. The ends lost 5 bases at V and 6 bases at J; junction bases unmatched: 10. DNA for the CDR3: TGTGCCAGCAGTCAGACTAGCGGGATGGCACCCGATACGCAGTATTTT. It codes for CASSQTSGMAPDTQYF.

V gene TRBV7-2 combines with J gene TRBJ2-3; D is ambiguous. The CDR3 contains 12 residues. Germline values: CDR1 SGHTA, CDR2 FQGNSA. Trimming took off 8 bases at V and 2 bases at J, with 8 bases between the two ends. CDR3 coding DNA: TGTGCCAGCGGACGGCCCACAGATACGCAGTATTTT. Translation gives CASGRPTDTQYF.

The rearrangement joins TRBV20-1 to TRBJ1-1; unclear D gene. Trimming removed 5 bases at V and 3 bases at J, with 16 bases between. Germline loops: CDR1 DFQATT, CDR2 SNEGSKA (reference sequence). The length of the CDR3 is 14 residues. CDR3 loop: CSAAPDGLYTEAFF. In DNA, the CDR3 is TGCAGTGCTGCCCCGGACGGACTTTACACTGAAGCTTTCTTT.

This rearrangement joins TRBV14 to TRBJ1-2, with D uncertain. The CDR3 covers 15 residues. V lost 4 bases and J lost 6, with 18 bases in between. In germline, CDR1 is SGHDN, CDR2 FVKESK. The CDR3 here is CASSPENVGRDGYTF. CDR3 DNA: TGTGCCAGCAGCCCAGAGAACGTGGGGAGAGATGGCTACACCTTC. Full variable domain (remainder filled in from reference TRBV14 and TRBJ1-2): EAGVTQFPSHSVIEKGQTVTLRCDPISGHDNLYWYRRVMGKEIKFLLHFVKESKQDESGMPNNRFLAERTGGTYSTLKVQPAELEDSGVYFCASSPENVGRDGYTFGSGTRLTVV.

The chain employs TRBV7-3 and TRBJ1-2; TRBD1 agrees at 8 bases. In germline, CDR1 is SGHTA, CDR2 FQGTGA. This CDR3 has 15 amino acids. J gave up 2 bases and V 2 bases, and 4 bases lay outside the gene matches. The DNA for the CDR3 is TGTGCCAGCAGCTTATCGGCAGGGGGCAACTATGGCTACACCTTC. Translating it yields CASSLSAGGNYGYTF.